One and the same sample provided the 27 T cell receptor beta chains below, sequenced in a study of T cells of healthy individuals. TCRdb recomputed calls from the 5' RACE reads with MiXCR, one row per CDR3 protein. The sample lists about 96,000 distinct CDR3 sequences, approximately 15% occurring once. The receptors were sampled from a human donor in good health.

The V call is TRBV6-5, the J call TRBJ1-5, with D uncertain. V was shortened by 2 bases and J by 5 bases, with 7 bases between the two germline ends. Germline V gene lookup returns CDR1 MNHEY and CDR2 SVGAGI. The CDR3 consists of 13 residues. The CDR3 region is CASSYMLDQPQHF. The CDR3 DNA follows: TGTGCCAGCAGTTACATGCTTGATCAGCCCCAGCATTTT.

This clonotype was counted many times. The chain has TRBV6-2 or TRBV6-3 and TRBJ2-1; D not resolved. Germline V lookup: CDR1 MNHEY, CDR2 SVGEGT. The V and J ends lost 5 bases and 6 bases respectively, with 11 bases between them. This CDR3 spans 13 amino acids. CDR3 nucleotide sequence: TGTGCCAGCAGTCTCCCATTTAGCAATGAGCAGTTCTTC. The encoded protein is CASSLPFSNEQFF.

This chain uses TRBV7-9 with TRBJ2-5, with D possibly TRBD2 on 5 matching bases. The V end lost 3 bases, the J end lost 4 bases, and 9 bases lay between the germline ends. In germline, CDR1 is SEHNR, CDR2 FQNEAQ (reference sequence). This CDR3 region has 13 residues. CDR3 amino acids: CASSFASGETQYF. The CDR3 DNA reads TGTGCCAGCAGCTTTGCGAGCGGAGAGACCCAGTACTTC.

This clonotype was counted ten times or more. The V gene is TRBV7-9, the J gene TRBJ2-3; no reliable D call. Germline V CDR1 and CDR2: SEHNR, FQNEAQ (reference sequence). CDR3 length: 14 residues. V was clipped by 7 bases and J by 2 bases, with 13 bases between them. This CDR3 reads CASTPSETTDTQYF. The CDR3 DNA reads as TGTGCCAGCACCCCGTCTGAAACCACAGATACGCAGTATTTT.

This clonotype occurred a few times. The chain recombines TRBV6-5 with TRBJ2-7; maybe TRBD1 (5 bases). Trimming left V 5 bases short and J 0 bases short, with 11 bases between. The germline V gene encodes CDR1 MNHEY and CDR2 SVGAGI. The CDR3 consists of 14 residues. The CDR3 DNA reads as TGTGCCAGCAGTCGGACGACAGACTCCTACGAGCAGTACTTC. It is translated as CASSRTTDSYEQYF.

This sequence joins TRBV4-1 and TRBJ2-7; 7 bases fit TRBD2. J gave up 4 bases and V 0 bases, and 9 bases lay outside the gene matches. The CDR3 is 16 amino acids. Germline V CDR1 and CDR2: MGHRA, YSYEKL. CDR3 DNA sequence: TGCGCCAGCAGCCAAGATGGGAGGGAGGGTATGTACGAGCAGTACTTC. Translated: CASSQDGREGMYEQYF.

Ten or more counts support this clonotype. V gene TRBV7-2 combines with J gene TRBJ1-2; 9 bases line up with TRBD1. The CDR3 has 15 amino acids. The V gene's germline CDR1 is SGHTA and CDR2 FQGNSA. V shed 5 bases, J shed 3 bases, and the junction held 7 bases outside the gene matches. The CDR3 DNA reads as TGTGCCAGCAGCCCAGGGACAGGGTGGGACTATGGCTACACCTTC. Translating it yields CASSPGTGWDYGYTF.

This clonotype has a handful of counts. Here the CDR3 reads CASSIPGTWGRGNSPLHF. The CDR3 DNA sequence: TGTGCCAGCAGTATACCCGGGACCTGGGGCCGGGGCAATTCACCCCTCCACTTT. The J gene is TRBJ1-6, the V gene TRBV28, with D perhaps TRBD1 (5 bases). Between the trimmed V and J ends, which lost 5 bases and 7 bases, there was a span of 24 bases. Germline V gives CDR1 MDHEN, CDR2 SYDVKM. This CDR3 region has 18 residues.

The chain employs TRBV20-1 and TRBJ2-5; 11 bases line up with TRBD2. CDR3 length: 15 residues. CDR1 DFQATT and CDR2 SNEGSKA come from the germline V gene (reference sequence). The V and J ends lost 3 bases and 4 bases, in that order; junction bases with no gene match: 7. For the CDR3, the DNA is TGCAGTGCTAGTAGCGGGGGGGCACTTGGAGAGACCCAGTACTTC. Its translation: CSASSGGALGETQYF.

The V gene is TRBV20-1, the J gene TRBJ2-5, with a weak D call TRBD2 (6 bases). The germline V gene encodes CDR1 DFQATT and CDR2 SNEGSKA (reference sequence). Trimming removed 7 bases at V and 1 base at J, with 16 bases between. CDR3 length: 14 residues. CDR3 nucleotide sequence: TGCAGTGGCTCCGGGACTTCGACCCAAGAGACCCAGTACTTC. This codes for CSGSGTSTQETQYF.

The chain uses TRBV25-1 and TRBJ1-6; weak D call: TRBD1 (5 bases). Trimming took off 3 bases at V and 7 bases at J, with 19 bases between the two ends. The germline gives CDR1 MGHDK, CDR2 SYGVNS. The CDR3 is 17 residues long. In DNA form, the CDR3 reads TGTGCCAGCAGTGACATGCAGGGCAGAATCCCCAATTCACCCCTCCACTTT. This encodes CASSDMQGRIPNSPLHF.

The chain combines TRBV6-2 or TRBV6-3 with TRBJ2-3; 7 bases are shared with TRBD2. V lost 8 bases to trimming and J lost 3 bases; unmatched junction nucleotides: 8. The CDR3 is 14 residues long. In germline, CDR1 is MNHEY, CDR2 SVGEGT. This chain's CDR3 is CASPPSRGTDTQYF. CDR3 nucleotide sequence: TGTGCCAGCCCTCCTTCGCGGGGGACAGATACGCAGTATTTT.

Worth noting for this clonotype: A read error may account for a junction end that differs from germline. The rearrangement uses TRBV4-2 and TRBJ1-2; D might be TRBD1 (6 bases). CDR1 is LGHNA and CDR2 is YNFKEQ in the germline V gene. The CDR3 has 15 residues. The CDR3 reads CVSSQEAGANYGYTF. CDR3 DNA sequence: TGTGTCAGCAGCCAAGAAGCAGGGGCTAACTATGGCTACACCTTC.

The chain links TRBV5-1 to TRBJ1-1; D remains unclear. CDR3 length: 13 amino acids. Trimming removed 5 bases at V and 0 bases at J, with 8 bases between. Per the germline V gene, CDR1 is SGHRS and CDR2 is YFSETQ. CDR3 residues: CASSWEMNTEAFF. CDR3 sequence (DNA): TGCGCCAGCAGTTGGGAAATGAACACTGAAGCTTTCTTT.

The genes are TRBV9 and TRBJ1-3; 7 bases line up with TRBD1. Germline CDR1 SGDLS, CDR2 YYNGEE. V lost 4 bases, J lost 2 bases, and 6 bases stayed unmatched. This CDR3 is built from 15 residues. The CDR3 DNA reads TGTGCCAGCAGCTTCAGACAGGGCACTGGAAACACCATATATTTT. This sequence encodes CASSFRQGTGNTIYF.

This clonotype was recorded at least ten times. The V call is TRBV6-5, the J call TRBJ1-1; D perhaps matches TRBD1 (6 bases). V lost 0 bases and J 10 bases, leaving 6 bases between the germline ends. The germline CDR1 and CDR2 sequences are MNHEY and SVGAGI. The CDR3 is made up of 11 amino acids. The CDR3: CASSYSGAAFF. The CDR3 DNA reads TGTGCCAGCAGTTACTCGGGGGCAGCTTTCTTT.

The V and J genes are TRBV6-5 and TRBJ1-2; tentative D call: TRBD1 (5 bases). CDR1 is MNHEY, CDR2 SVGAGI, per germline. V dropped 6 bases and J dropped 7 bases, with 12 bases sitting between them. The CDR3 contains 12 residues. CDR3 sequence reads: CASSYQGRGYTF. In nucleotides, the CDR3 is TGTGCCAGCAGCTATCAGGGTCGTGGCTACACCTTC.

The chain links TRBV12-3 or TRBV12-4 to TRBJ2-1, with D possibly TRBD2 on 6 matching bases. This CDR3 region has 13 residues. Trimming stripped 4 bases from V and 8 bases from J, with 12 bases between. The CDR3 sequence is CASSSGRGYEQFF. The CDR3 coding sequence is TGTGCCAGCAGTTCGGGCCGGGGGTATGAGCAGTTCTTC.

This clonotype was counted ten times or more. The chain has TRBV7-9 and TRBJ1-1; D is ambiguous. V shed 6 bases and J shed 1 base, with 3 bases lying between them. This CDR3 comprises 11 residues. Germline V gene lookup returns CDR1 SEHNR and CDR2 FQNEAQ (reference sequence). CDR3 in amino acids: CASRENTEAFF. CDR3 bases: TGTGCCAGCAGAGAGAACACTGAAGCTTTCTTT.

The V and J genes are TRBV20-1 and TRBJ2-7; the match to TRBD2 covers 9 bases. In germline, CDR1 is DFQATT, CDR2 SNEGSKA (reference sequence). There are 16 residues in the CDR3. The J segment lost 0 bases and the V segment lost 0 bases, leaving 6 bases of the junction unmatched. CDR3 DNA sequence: TGCAGTGCTAGAGATCCCCAGCGGGGGGACTCCTACGAGCAGTACTTC. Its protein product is CSARDPQRGDSYEQYF.

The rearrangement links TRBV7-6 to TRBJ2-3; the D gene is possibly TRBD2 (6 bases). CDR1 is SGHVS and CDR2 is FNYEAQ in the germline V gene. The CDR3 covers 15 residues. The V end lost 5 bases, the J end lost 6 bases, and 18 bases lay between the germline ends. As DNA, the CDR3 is TGTGCCAGCAGCAGGGACTCTGCGTTACAGGATACGCAGTATTTT. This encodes CASSRDSALQDTQYF.

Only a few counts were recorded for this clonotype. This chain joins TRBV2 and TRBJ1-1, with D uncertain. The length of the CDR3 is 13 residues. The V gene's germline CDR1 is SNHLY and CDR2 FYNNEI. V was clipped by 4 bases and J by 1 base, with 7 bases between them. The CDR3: CASSAERNTEAFF. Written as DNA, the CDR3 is TGTGCCAGCAGTGCCGAGAGGAACACTGAAGCTTTCTTT.

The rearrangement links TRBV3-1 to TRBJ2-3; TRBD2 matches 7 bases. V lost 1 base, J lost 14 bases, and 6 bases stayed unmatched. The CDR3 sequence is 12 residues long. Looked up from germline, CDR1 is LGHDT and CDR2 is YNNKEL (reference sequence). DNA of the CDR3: TGTGCCAGCAGCCAAGTTTTGACTAGCTTGTATTTT. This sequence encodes CASSQVLTSLYF.

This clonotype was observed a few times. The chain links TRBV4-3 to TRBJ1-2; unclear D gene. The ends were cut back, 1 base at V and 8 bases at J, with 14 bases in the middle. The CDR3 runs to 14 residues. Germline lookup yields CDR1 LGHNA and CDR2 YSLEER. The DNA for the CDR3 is TGCGCCAGCAGCCAAGGGACGGCCATAGGGGGCTACACCTTC. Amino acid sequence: CASSQGTAIGGYTF.

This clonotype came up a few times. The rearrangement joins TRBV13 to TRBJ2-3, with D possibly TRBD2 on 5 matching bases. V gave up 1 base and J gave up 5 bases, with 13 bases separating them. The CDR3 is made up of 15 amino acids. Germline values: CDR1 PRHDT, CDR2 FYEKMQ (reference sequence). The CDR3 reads CASSLADLGEDTQYF. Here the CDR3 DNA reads TGTGCCAGCAGCTTAGCAGATTTGGGAGAAGATACGCAGTATTTT.

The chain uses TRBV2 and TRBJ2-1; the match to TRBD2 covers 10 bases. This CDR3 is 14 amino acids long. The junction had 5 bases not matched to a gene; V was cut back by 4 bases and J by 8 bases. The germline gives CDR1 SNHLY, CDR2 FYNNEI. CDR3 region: CASSVVLAGDEQFF. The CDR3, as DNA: TGTGCCAGCAGTGTTGTTCTAGCGGGGGATGAGCAGTTCTTC.

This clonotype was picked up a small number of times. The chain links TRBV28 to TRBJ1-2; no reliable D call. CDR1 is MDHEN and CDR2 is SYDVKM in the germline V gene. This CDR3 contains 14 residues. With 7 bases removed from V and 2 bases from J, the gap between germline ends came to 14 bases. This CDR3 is CASTPERENYGYTF. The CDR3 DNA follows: TGTGCCAGCACCCCCGAAAGAGAGAACTATGGCTACACCTTC.